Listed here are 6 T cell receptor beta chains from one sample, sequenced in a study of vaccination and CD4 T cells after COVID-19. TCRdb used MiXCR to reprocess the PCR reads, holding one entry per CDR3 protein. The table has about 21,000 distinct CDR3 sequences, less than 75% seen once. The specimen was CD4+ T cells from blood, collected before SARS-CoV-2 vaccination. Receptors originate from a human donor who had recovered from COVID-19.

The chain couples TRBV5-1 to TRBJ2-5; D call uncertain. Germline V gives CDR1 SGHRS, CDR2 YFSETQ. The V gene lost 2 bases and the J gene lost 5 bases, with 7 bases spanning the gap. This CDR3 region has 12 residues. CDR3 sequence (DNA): TGCGCCAGCAGCTTAACTCCGGAGACCCAGTACTTC. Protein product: CASSLTPETQYF. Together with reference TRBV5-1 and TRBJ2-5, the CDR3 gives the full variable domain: KAGVTQTPRYLIKTRGQQVTLSCSPISGHRSVSWYQQTPGQGLQFLFEYFSETQRNKGNFPGRFSGRQFSNSRSEMNVSTLELGDSALYLCASSLTPETQYFGPGTRLLVL.

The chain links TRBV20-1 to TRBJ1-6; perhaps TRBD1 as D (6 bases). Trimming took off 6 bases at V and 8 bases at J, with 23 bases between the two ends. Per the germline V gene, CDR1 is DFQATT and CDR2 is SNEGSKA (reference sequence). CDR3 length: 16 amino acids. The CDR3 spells CSASGAFIIRDSPLHF. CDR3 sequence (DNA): TGCAGTGCATCGGGGGCCTTTATTATACGTGATTCACCCCTCCACTTT.

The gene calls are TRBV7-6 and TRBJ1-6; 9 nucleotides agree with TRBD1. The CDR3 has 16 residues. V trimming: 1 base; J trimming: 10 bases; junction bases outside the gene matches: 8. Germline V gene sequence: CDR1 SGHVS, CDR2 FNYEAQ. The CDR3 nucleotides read TGTGCCAGCAGCTTAGAGGGGGGACAGGGTCACTCACCCCTCCACTTT. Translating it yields CASSLEGGQGHSPLHF. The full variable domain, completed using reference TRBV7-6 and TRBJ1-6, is GAGVSQSPRYKVTKRGQDVALRCDPISGHVSLYWYRQALGQGPEFLTYFNYEAQQDKSGLPNDRFSAERPEGSISTLTIQRTEQRDSAMYRCASSLEGGQGHSPLHFGNGTRLTVT.

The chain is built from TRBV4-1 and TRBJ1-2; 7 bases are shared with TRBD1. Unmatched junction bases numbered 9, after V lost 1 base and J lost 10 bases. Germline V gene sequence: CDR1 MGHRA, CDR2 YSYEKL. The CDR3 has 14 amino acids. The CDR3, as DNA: TGCGCCAGCAGCCAAGCGGACAGGCCGACCCCCTACACCTTC. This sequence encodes CASSQADRPTPYTF.

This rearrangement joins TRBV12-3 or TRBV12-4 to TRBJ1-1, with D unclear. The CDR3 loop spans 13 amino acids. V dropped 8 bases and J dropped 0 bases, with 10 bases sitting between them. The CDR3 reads CASRLALNTEAFF. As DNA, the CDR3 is TGTGCCAGCCGCTTAGCCCTGAACACTGAAGCTTTCTTT.

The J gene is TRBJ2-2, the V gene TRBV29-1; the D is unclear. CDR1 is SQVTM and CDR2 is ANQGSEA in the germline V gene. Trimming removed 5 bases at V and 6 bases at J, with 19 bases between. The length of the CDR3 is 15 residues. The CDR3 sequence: CSVPRRVGDPGELFF. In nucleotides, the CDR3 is TGCAGCGTTCCCCGACGTGTAGGAGACCCCGGGGAGCTGTTTTTT.